A single TCR beta chain is shown here with its context. Antigen unknown. Primers for the PCR totalled 60 Vbeta and 13 Jbeta. TCRdb's copy holds only in-frame clones and misses some; the assay was immunoSEQ multiplex PCR. Of tens of thousands of clones listed, about 60% are singletons. The data stem from a study of cytomegalovirus exposure and HLA in healthy donors. Study outcomes and limitations: TCR beta V segments were, for the most part, productive about 87% or about 30% of the time in an earlier analysis.

The CDR3 totals 15 residues. Trimming pared 5 bases from V and 2 bases from J, leaving 12 bases between. CDR1 and CDR2 (germline): SNHLY, FYNNEI. V and J are TRBV2 and TRBJ2-2; D may be TRBD1 (6 bases). Sequenced material: PBMCs. This clonotype was obtained from a man between 25 and 39 years old in good health and CMV-seropositive. The CDR3 nucleotides are TGTGCCAGCAGTTCTCGGACAGTAAACACCGGGGAGCTGTTTTTT. Its protein product is CASSSRTVNTGELFF.